Presented here are 31 T cell receptor beta chains from one specimen sequenced in a study of cytomegalovirus exposure and HLA in healthy donors. Libraries were prepared by immunoSEQ multiplex PCR; TCRdb keeps only in-frame clonotypes and omits some of them. In the table there are about 71,000 clones, approximately 94% of which are singletons. The sequencing sample was made of PBMCs. The source of these receptors is a woman under 30 in good health and CMV-seronegative.

The chain carries TRBV5-6 and TRBJ1-2; 8 positions agree with TRBD1. V was pared by 0 bases and J by 8 bases, with 12 bases of the junction left unmatched. Looked up from germline, CDR1 is SGHDT and CDR2 is YYEEEE. The CDR3 covers 16 residues. The CDR3 sequence: CASSLEVTGDSWGYTF. CDR3 nucleotides: TGTGCCAGCAGCTTGGAAGTGACAGGGGATTCTTGGGGCTACACCTTC.

The chain couples TRBV30 to TRBJ2-1; D possibly corresponds to TRBD2 (6 bases). Germline V gives CDR1 GTSNPN, CDR2 SVGIG (reference sequence). V was clipped by 6 bases and J by 12 bases, with 15 bases between them. The CDR3 consists of 11 residues. The CDR3 DNA is TGTGCCTGCAACCCCCTAGCGACGCAGTTCTTC. It encodes CACNPLATQFF.

V is TRBV5-4 and J is TRBJ2-5; TRBD2 agrees at 7 bases. This CDR3 comprises 14 residues. Trimming cost V 0 bases and J 3 bases; bases outside gene matches: 2. Per the germline V gene, CDR1 is SGHNT and CDR2 is YYREEE (reference sequence). Here the CDR3 DNA reads TGTGCCAGCAGCTTGGGCGGGGGAGAAGAGACCCAGTACTTC. Protein product: CASSLGGGEETQYF.

V usage is TRBV7-9 and J usage is TRBJ2-1; maybe TRBD2 (7 bases). Trimming shortened V by 5 bases and J by 15 bases, and 20 bases separated the two germline ends. This CDR3 is 13 amino acids long. Germline V gives CDR1 SEHNR, CDR2 FQNEAQ (reference sequence). The CDR3 DNA follows: TGTGCCAGCAGCCTCGAGGGGGGGAGCCCCCCGTTCTTC. Translated: CASSLEGGSPPFF.

The chain employs TRBV4-2 and TRBJ1-2, with D tentatively TRBD1 (5 bases). This CDR3 is built from 16 residues. The V gene lost 4 bases and the J gene lost 3 bases, with 18 bases spanning the gap. Germline V gene data show CDR1 as LGHNA and CDR2 as YNFKEQ. In DNA form, the CDR3 reads TGTGCCAGCAGCCCGTCCAGGGATGGAGACTACTATGGCTACACCTTC. Its protein is CASSPSRDGDYYGYTF.

The rearrangement uses TRBV5-6 and TRBJ2-5; 9 bases line up with TRBD2. Per germline, CDR1 SGHDT and CDR2 YYEEEE. The CDR3 is made up of 16 amino acids. After removal of 3 bases from V and 2 bases from J, the junction contained 8 bases not matched to a gene. The chain's CDR3 is CASSWGVSGGQETQYF. The DNA for the CDR3 is TGTGCCAGCAGCTGGGGGGTTAGCGGGGGACAAGAGACCCAGTACTTC.

The V and J genes are TRBV4-1 and TRBJ2-3, with 14 nucleotides matching TRBD2. Germline loops: CDR1 MGHRA, CDR2 YSYEKL. V trimming: 4 bases; J trimming: 0 bases; junction bases outside the gene matches: 6. The CDR3 sequence is 18 residues long. CDR3: CASSLGLAGVLSTDTQYF. CDR3 in DNA: TGCGCCAGCAGCCTGGGACTAGCGGGGGTCCTTAGCACAGATACGCAGTATTTT.

The rearrangement uses TRBV7-7 and TRBJ1-4, with 9 bases fitting TRBD1. The CDR3 sequence is 15 residues long. Germline V gives CDR1 SSHAT, CDR2 FNYEAQ (reference sequence). The trim removed 5 bases at V and 3 bases at J, leaving 4 bases unmatched. CDR3 sequence reads: CASSPGQGPNEKLFF. CDR3 nucleotides: TGTGCCAGCAGCCCTGGACAGGGGCCTAATGAAAAACTGTTTTTT.

V usage is TRBV5-4 and J usage is TRBJ2-2, with D tentatively TRBD2 (5 bases). The CDR3 contains 17 residues. The V gene lost 1 base and the J gene lost 5 bases, with 18 bases spanning the gap. Germline V gives CDR1 SGHNT, CDR2 YYREEE (reference sequence). Here the CDR3 reads CASSLSTLRAKTGELFF. CDR3 bases: TGTGCCAGCAGCTTGTCCACGTTGCGGGCAAAGACCGGGGAGCTGTTTTTT.

This clone was detected only once. The chain joins TRBV6-1 to TRBJ2-7; D gene uncertain. Germline V lookup: CDR1 MNHNS, CDR2 SASEGT. The CDR3 is made up of 13 amino acids. V lost 7 bases, J lost 0 bases, and 10 bases lay in between. CDR3 bases: TGTGCCAGCACCGGTTTTTCCTCCTACGAGCAGTACTTC. It yields the protein CASTGFSSYEQYF.

The chain uses TRBV7-9 and TRBJ1-4; D gene ambiguous. V lost 0 bases to trimming and J lost 5 bases, with 4 bases between them. Germline loops: CDR1 SEHNR, CDR2 FQNEAQ (reference sequence). The CDR3 sequence is 13 residues long. The chain's CDR3 is CASSLAGNEKLFF. CDR3 DNA: TGTGCCAGCAGCTTAGCCGGGAATGAAAAACTGTTTTTT.

The chain has TRBV4-1 and TRBJ1-4; possible D gene TRBD1, 6 bases. The CDR3 spans 15 residues. V was trimmed by 4 bases and J by 7 bases, leaving 16 bases between them. Germline-derived CDR1 and CDR2 are MGHRA and YSYEKL. CDR3 region: CASSLQGNQGEKLFF. CDR3 DNA: TGCGCCAGCAGCCTCCAGGGGAACCAAGGTGAAAAACTGTTTTTT.

This chain connects TRBV15 to TRBJ1-6, with 9 nucleotides matching TRBD1. The CDR3 has 16 residues. CDR1 is LNHNV, CDR2 YYDKDF, per germline (reference sequence). Germline trimming cut 6 bases from V and 1 base from J; bases unmatched to any gene: 4. CDR3 residues: CATRRDRVSYNSPLHF. CDR3 coding DNA: TGTGCCACCAGGAGGGACAGGGTTTCCTATAATTCACCCCTCCACTTT.

The chain is built from TRBV18 and TRBJ2-3, with TRBD1 matching over 8 bases. The CDR3 loop spans 15 amino acids. The trim removed 3 bases at V and 3 bases at J, leaving 5 bases unmatched. Germline assignment: CDR1 KGHSH and CDR2 LQKENI. The CDR3 spells CASSPQGAMTDTQYF. The CDR3 nucleotides are TGTGCCAGCTCACCTCAGGGGGCGATGACAGATACGCAGTATTTT.

The chain is built from TRBV7-6 and TRBJ2-2; D gene unclear. Germline V CDR1 and CDR2: SGHVS, FNYEAQ. Trimming removed 5 bases from V and 3 bases from J, with 16 bases in between. The CDR3 is 16 amino acids. In nucleotides, the CDR3 is TGTGCCAGCAGCCCATCCGAGAACCGGTACACCGGGGAGCTGTTTTTT. This translates into CASSPSENRYTGELFF.

This clone was observed a single time. The CDR3 loop is CASRFEGLRNEKLFF. As DNA, the CDR3 is TGTGCCAGCAGGTTTGAGGGACTCAGGAATGAAAAACTGTTTTTT. The chain carries TRBV5-6 and TRBJ1-4, with D perhaps TRBD1 (5 bases). Trimming stripped 5 bases from V and 5 bases from J, with 16 bases between. CDR1 is SGHDT and CDR2 is YYEEEE in the germline V gene. The CDR3 contains 15 residues.

The chain has TRBV11-3 and TRBJ1-1; 9 bases line up with TRBD1. The CDR3 has 14 amino acids. Germline trimming cut 5 bases from V and 3 bases from J; bases unmatched to any gene: 4. Germline V lookup: CDR1 SGHNT, CDR2 YENEEA. The CDR3 spells CASSAGQGDTEAFF. The CDR3 nucleotides are TGTGCCAGCAGCGCGGGACAGGGCGACACTGAAGCTTTCTTT.

The CDR3 loop reads CASSAGQGARQYF. The CDR3 DNA sequence: TGTGCCAGCAGTGCGGGACAGGGGGCTCGGCAGTACTTC. The J gene is TRBJ2-7, the V gene TRBV27; 12 bases match TRBD1. The CDR3 length is 13 residues. Germline CDR1 reads MNHEY; CDR2 reads SMNVEV (reference sequence). J lost 9 bases, V lost 5 bases, and 5 bases had no gene match.

The CDR3: CASSDGTELAKNIQYF. The CDR3 region has the DNA TGTGCCAGCAGCGACGGGACTGAACTAGCCAAAAACATTCAGTACTTC. The genes are TRBV11-2 and TRBJ2-4; D may be TRBD2 (6 bases). This CDR3 has 16 amino acids. Per the germline V gene, CDR1 is SGHAT and CDR2 is FQNNGV. V lost 5 bases and J 0 bases, leaving 14 bases between the germline ends.

The V call is TRBV5-1, the J call TRBJ2-1, with D perhaps TRBD1 (5 bases). CDR1 and CDR2 (germline): SGHRS, YFSETQ. CDR3 length: 16 residues. Trimming took off 2 bases at V and 0 bases at J, with 12 bases between the two ends. The CDR3 is CASSFTGEVSYNEQFF. CDR3 bases: TGCGCCAGCAGCTTCACAGGTGAAGTCTCCTACAATGAGCAGTTCTTC.

This chain uses TRBV10-3 with TRBJ2-7, with TRBD2 identical over 11 bases. Per the germline V gene, CDR1 is ENHRY and CDR2 is SYGVKD. V was clipped by 8 bases and J by 0 bases; unmatched bases: 0. The CDR3 has 13 residues. CDR3 sequence reads: CAIGTSGSYEQYF. CDR3 sequence (DNA): TGTGCCATCGGGACTAGCGGCTCCTACGAGCAGTACTTC.

CDR3 protein: CAWSGVLAVYEQYF. As DNA, the CDR3 is TGTGCCTGGAGTGGGGTACTAGCGGTCTACGAGCAGTACTTC. This chain uses TRBV30 with TRBJ2-7, with 8 bases matching TRBD2. This CDR3 is 14 amino acids long. Germline trimming cut 1 base from V and 3 bases from J; bases unmatched to any gene: 5. Germline lookup yields CDR1 GTSNPN and CDR2 SVGIG (reference sequence).

The genes are TRBV25-1 and TRBJ2-1; 12 bases align to TRBD2. The CDR3 is 16 amino acids. The V gene's germline CDR1 is MGHDK and CDR2 SYGVNS. The ends lost 2 bases at V and 4 bases at J; junction bases unmatched: 3. This chain's CDR3 is CASSEGTSGSYNEQFF. CDR3 sequence (DNA): TGTGCCAGCAGTGAAGGGACTAGCGGGTCATACAATGAGCAGTTCTTC.

This chain links TRBV19 with TRBJ2-7, with a weak D call TRBD2 (5 bases). CDR1 LNHDA and CDR2 SQIVND come from the germline V gene (reference sequence). The V end was cut by 5 bases, the J end by 0 bases, with 17 bases between. The CDR3 consists of 16 residues. This CDR3 is CASSSGLRLRSYEQYF. CDR3 DNA: TGTGCCAGTAGTTCCGGACTGCGACTCCGCTCCTACGAGCAGTACTTC.

The rearrangement uses TRBV19 and TRBJ1-4; 9 positions match TRBD1. V dropped 7 bases and J dropped 8; count of bases not matched to a gene: 8. CDR1 is LNHDA and CDR2 is SQIVND in the germline V gene (reference sequence). There are 14 residues in the CDR3. This chain's CDR3 is CASTMTGGGEKLFF. CDR3 nucleotides: TGTGCCAGTACTATGACAGGGGGAGGAGAAAAACTGTTTTTT.

The rearrangement uses TRBV4-2 and TRBJ1-1; D not resolved. There are 14 residues in the CDR3. The V gene's germline CDR1 is LGHNA and CDR2 YNFKEQ. Trimming took 1 base from V and 1 from J, leaving 7 bases between them. Here the CDR3 DNA reads TGTGCCAGCAGCCAAGTCGGGGAGAACACTGAAGCTTTCTTT. Its translation is CASSQVGENTEAFF.

The chain is built from TRBV27 and TRBJ2-7; D is ambiguous. The CDR3 extends over 13 amino acids. Germline V gene data show CDR1 as MNHEY and CDR2 as SMNVEV (reference sequence). V lost 0 bases, J lost 4 bases, and 7 bases lay in between. The CDR3 bases are TGTGCCAGCAGTTTATCCTCCACATACGAGCAGTACTTC. Residues: CASSLSSTYEQYF.

This clone was seen once. The J gene is TRBJ2-2, the V gene TRBV6-1; the match to TRBD2 covers 13 bases. V shed 6 bases and J 4 bases; nucleotides not matched to a gene: 2. From germline, CDR1 is MNHNS and CDR2 SASEGT. This CDR3 contains 15 residues. The CDR3 DNA sequence: TGTGCCAGCAGAAGGACTAGCGGGAGCACCGGGGAGCTGTTTTTT. It specifies CASRRTSGSTGELFF.

The V call is TRBV19, the J call TRBJ1-4; a possible D gene is TRBD1 (6 bases). The CDR3 runs to 16 residues. CDR1 and CDR2 from the germline V gene are LNHDA and SQIVND (reference sequence). The V end was cut by 0 bases, the J end by 8 bases, with 16 bases between. CDR3 residues: CASSIDRARTAEKLFF. The CDR3 nucleotides read TGTGCCAGTAGTATAGATCGGGCCCGGACAGCAGAAAAACTGTTTTTT.

V usage is TRBV6-6 and J usage is TRBJ1-1; D is ambiguous. From germline, CDR1 is MNHNY and CDR2 SVGAGI (reference sequence). The V gene lost 4 bases and the J gene lost 0 bases, with 6 bases spanning the gap. The length of the CDR3 is 13 residues. The DNA of the CDR3 is TGTGCCAGCAGTTTCCAGTTGAACACTGAAGCTTTCTTT. Translating it yields CASSFQLNTEAFF.

CDR3 in amino acids: CARPQGVATEAFF. The CDR3 DNA follows: TGTGCCAGACCACAGGGGGTAGCCACTGAAGCTTTCTTT. V gene TRBV19 combines with J gene TRBJ1-1, with 8 bases lining up with TRBD1. V trimming: 9 bases; J trimming: 4 bases; junction bases outside the gene matches: 7. Germline V gives CDR1 LNHDA, CDR2 SQIVND (reference sequence). This CDR3 is 13 amino acids long.